The entry below describes one TCR beta chain. In germline, CDR1 is ENHRY, CDR2 SYGVKD. V was trimmed by 6 bases and J by 8 bases, leaving 13 bases between them. CDR3 length equals 12 residues. This specimen belongs to a study of OX40 agonist ivuxolimab in advanced cancers. Study at large: Dose-escalation patients were diagnosed with hepatocellular carcinoma, melanoma, renal cell cancer or head and neck cancer.

The table came from immunoSEQ multiplex PCR; TCRdb's copy has only in-frame clones and leaves some out. The sample lists about 42,000 clones; 80% to 90% were seen once. The chain combines TRBV10-3 with TRBJ1-2; D gene uncertain. The TCR comes from an adult with an advanced solid tumor such as melanoma, head and neck, liver or kidney cancer. The sequencing used CD4+ or CD8+ T cells sorted from blood, collected in a trial of the OX40 agonist ivuxolimab. Here the CDR3 DNA reads TGTGCCATCAGGTCGGCCGGTCGGGGCTACACCTTC. Protein sequence: CAIRSAGRGYTF.